The 22 T cell receptor beta chains below come from one sample, sequenced in a study of CD8 T cells in ankylosing spondylitis. TCRdb passed the 5' RACE reads through MiXCR, listing each CDR3 protein once. The table shows about 42,000 distinct CDR3 sequences, with 3.5% to 4% occurring only once. Sequencing was done on a sample of blood, either unsorted or a sorted T cell fraction (not recorded which). These receptors came from a female donor with ankylosing spondylitis or in good health (not recorded which).

By proportion, this clonotype is medium-sized. The chain carries TRBV9 and TRBJ2-3, with D hard to call. Per the germline V gene, CDR1 is SGDLS and CDR2 is YYNGEE. Deletions cut 2 bases from V and 2 bases from J, with 6 bases between. The CDR3 has 13 amino acids. In DNA, the CDR3 is TGTGCCAGCAGCGTCTCCGACACAGATACGCAGTATTTT. Protein sequence: CASSVSDTDTQYF.

There are many counts of this clonotype. V is TRBV9 and J is TRBJ2-1; 10 nucleotides match TRBD2. CDR3 size: 16 residues. J was trimmed by 4 bases and V by 4 bases; bases with no gene match: 8. Germline values: CDR1 SGDLS, CDR2 YYNGEE. As DNA, the CDR3 is TGTGCCAGCAGCTCAGGACAGACTAGCGGGTACAATGAGCAGTTCTTC. It yields the protein CASSSGQTSGYNEQFF.

This clonotype was seen at least ten times. The chain has TRBV9 and TRBJ2-5; 7 nucleotides agree with TRBD2. The germline V gene encodes CDR1 SGDLS and CDR2 YYNGEE. This CDR3 has 15 amino acids. Trimming at V came to 3 bases and at J to 4 bases, leaving 9 bases not matched to a gene. The CDR3 DNA reads TGTGCCAGCAGCGCTTCCCTGGCTAGCGGAGAGACCCAGTACTTC. Its translation: CASSASLASGETQYF. The full variable domain, in which reference TRBV9 and TRBJ2-5 provide the parts outside the CDR3, is DSGVTQTPKHLITATGQRVTLRCSPRSGDLSVYWYQQSLDQGLQFLIQYYNGEERAKGNILERFSAQQFPDLHSELNLSSLELGDSALYFCASSASLASGETQYFGPGTRLLVL.

Many counts were recorded for this clonotype. The genes are TRBV9 and TRBJ1-2, with 7 nucleotides matching TRBD1. Germline CDR1 is SGDLS and CDR2 is YYNGEE. V shed 3 bases, J shed 4 bases, and the junction held 9 bases outside the gene matches. The CDR3 runs to 15 residues. The CDR3 nucleotides read TGTGCCAGCAGCGCCCCAAACAGGGGAATCTATGGCTACACCTTC. It codes for CASSAPNRGIYGYTF.

This clonotype has a count of ten or more. The chain uses TRBV9 and TRBJ2-3, with TRBD2 as a possible D gene (5 bases). Deletions cut 0 bases from V and 2 bases from J, with 10 bases between. The CDR3 is made up of 15 amino acids. Germline CDR1 is SGDLS and CDR2 is YYNGEE. The DNA for the CDR3 is TGTGCCAGCAGCGTAGCGGGAAGCATCACAGATACGCAGTATTTT. Protein sequence: CASSVAGSITDTQYF.

This clonotype has a count of ten or more. V is TRBV9 and J is TRBJ2-1, with a tentative D call TRBD2 (5 bases). Germline CDR1 is SGDLS and CDR2 is YYNGEE. The CDR3 is 15 amino acids. V lost 0 bases and J 9 bases, leaving 16 bases between the germline ends. The CDR3 DNA sequence: TGTGCCAGCAGCGTAGCCCCTAGCTCGCGGGTTGAGCAGTTCTTC. Amino acid sequence: CASSVAPSSRVEQFF.

This clonotype was seen repeatedly, ten times or more. The chain couples TRBV9 to TRBJ1-5, with D perhaps matching TRBD1 (5 bases). The V and J ends lost 3 bases and 1 base respectively, with 14 bases between them. Germline CDR1 SGDLS, CDR2 YYNGEE. The CDR3 sequence is 16 residues long. The CDR3: CASSEGKGQSNQPQHF. DNA for the CDR3: TGTGCCAGCAGCGAGGGGAAGGGCCAGAGCAATCAGCCCCAGCATTTT.

This clonotype appeared many times. This chain uses TRBV9 with TRBJ1-6; D is possibly TRBD1 (6 bases). Looked up from germline, CDR1 is SGDLS and CDR2 is YYNGEE. This CDR3 region has 16 residues. The V end lost 2 bases, the J end lost 15 bases, and 24 bases lay between the germline ends. This CDR3 is CASSVGSTGALALLHF. The CDR3 nucleotides are TGTGCCAGCAGCGTGGGGTCGACAGGAGCTTTAGCACTCCTCCACTTT.

This clonotype has ten or more counts. V and J are TRBV9 and TRBJ1-1; 9 positions match TRBD1. The ends lost 1 base at V and 5 bases at J; junction bases unmatched: 6. Germline V gene sequence: CDR1 SGDLS, CDR2 YYNGEE. The CDR3 is 15 amino acids. For the CDR3, the DNA is TGTGCCAGCAGCGTAACAGGGGGCACCGGGACTGAAGCTTTCTTT. It encodes CASSVTGGTGTEAFF.

Ten or more counts support this clonotype. V and J are TRBV9 and TRBJ1-1; TRBD1 might be the D (6 bases). V was cut by 0 bases and J by 4 bases, with 13 bases left in between. The CDR3 extends over 15 amino acids. Germline CDR1 reads SGDLS; CDR2 reads YYNGEE. CDR3 bases: TGTGCCAGCAGCGTAGCTACGAGGGGGGTCACTGAAGCTTTCTTT. Residues: CASSVATRGVTEAFF.

This clonotype was observed many times. The chain uses TRBV9 and TRBJ2-2; possibly TRBD2 for D (5 bases). CDR1 and CDR2 (germline): SGDLS, YYNGEE. V was pared by 0 bases and J by 1 base, with 10 bases between. The CDR3 has 16 amino acids. The chain's CDR3 is CASSVGRLLNTGELFF. CDR3 coding DNA: TGTGCCAGCAGCGTAGGTAGACTACTGAACACCGGGGAGCTGTTTTTT.

Ten or more counts support this clonotype. This sequence joins TRBV9 and TRBJ2-1; D could derive from TRBD1 or TRBD2 (5 bases each). With 0 bases removed from V and 4 bases from J, the gap between germline ends came to 14 bases. CDR3 length: 16 amino acids. The germline gives CDR1 SGDLS, CDR2 YYNGEE. In DNA form, the CDR3 reads TGTGCCAGCAGCGTAGTCTCGGGACGGATTTACAATGAGCAGTTCTTC. Amino acid sequence: CASSVVSGRIYNEQFF.

The table lists this clonotype with a few counts. The V gene is TRBV9, the J gene TRBJ2-3; D is unresolved. CDR3 length equals 13 residues. V dropped 6 bases and J dropped 4 bases, with 12 bases sitting between them. In germline, CDR1 is SGDLS, CDR2 YYNGEE. CDR3 amino acids: CASNDPPPDTQYF. CDR3 in DNA: TGTGCCAGCAACGACCCTCCCCCAGATACGCAGTATTTT. The variable domain in full, completed from reference TRBV9 and TRBJ2-3, reads DSGVTQTPKHLITATGQRVTLRCSPRSGDLSVYWYQQSLDQGLQFLIQYYNGEERAKGNILERFSAQQFPDLHSELNLSSLELGDSALYFCASNDPPPDTQYFGPGTRLTVL.

This clonotype has at least ten counts. J is TRBJ1-2 and V is TRBV9; no clear D. The V end lost 2 bases, the J end lost 2 bases, and 13 bases lay between the germline ends. CDR1 and CDR2 (germline): SGDLS, YYNGEE. The CDR3 contains 15 residues. The CDR3 DNA reads as TGTGCCAGCAGCGTGGCGATTGGGGTAAACTATGGCTACACCTTC. Translating it yields CASSVAIGVNYGYTF.

This clonotype was recorded many times. This rearrangement joins TRBV9 to TRBJ2-3, with D perhaps TRBD1 or TRBD2 (5 bases each). The CDR3 runs 15 residues. Per the germline V gene, CDR1 is SGDLS and CDR2 is YYNGEE. V was pared by 0 bases and J by 5 bases, with 13 bases between. The CDR3 DNA reads TGTGCCAGCAGCGTAGATGAGGGGCCCTTAGATACGCAGTATTTT. Translating it yields CASSVDEGPLDTQYF.

Sample share makes this clonotype medium-sized (0.01 to 0.1%). The rearrangement joins TRBV9 to TRBJ1-1, with D tentatively TRBD1 (5 bases). CDR1 and CDR2 (germline): SGDLS, YYNGEE. CDR3 size: 14 residues. The V end was cut by 0 bases, the J end by 2 bases, with 8 bases between. CDR3 sequence: CASSVGRANTEAFF. The CDR3 DNA follows: TGTGCCAGCAGCGTAGGCAGGGCCAACACTGAAGCTTTCTTT. Full variable domain (remainder filled in from reference TRBV9 and TRBJ1-1): DSGVTQTPKHLITATGQRVTLRCSPRSGDLSVYWYQQSLDQGLQFLIQYYNGEERAKGNILERFSAQQFPDLHSELNLSSLELGDSALYFCASSVGRANTEAFFGQGTRLTVV.

The V gene is TRBV9, the J gene TRBJ2-3; D remains unclear. This CDR3 is built from 13 residues. V lost 6 bases and J lost 4, with 12 bases in between. Germline CDR1 and CDR2: SGDLS and YYNGEE. CDR3 DNA sequence: TGTGCCAGCAACTACCTTCAGGCAGATACGCAGTATTTT. Its protein product is CASNYLQADTQYF.

Many counts were recorded for this clonotype. This chain joins TRBV9 and TRBJ2-4; possible D gene TRBD2, 6 bases. The CDR3 loop spans 14 amino acids. Germline V gives CDR1 SGDLS, CDR2 YYNGEE. V was cut by 2 bases and J by 3 bases, with 9 bases left in between. CDR3 sequence: CASSVGEVKNIQYF. CDR3 sequence (DNA): TGTGCCAGCAGCGTGGGGGAGGTCAAAAACATTCAGTACTTC.

The sample holds many counts of this clonotype. The J gene is TRBJ2-2, the V gene TRBV9; TRBD2 matches 7 bases. Germline assignment: CDR1 SGDLS and CDR2 YYNGEE. Losses at the gene ends were 0 bases for V and 10 bases for J; bases not matched to a gene: 6. The length of the CDR3 is 14 residues. The CDR3 sequence: CASSVGGLDVELFF. As DNA, the CDR3 is TGTGCCAGCAGCGTAGGAGGACTAGACGTGGAGCTGTTTTTT.

This clonotype has ten or more counts. The gene calls are TRBV9 and TRBJ2-2, with D possibly matching TRBD1 (6 bases). Germline lookup yields CDR1 SGDLS and CDR2 YYNGEE. The CDR3 length is 16 residues. With 3 bases removed from V and 7 bases from J, the gap between germline ends came to 19 bases. The CDR3 loop reads CASSAVLGARVGELFF. The CDR3 DNA is TGTGCCAGCAGCGCCGTCTTGGGGGCGCGAGTCGGGGAGCTGTTTTTT.

This clonotype was observed many times. This chain links TRBV9 with TRBJ2-5; TRBD2 matches 8 bases. V shed 4 bases and J 5 bases; nucleotides not matched to a gene: 7. The CDR3 covers 14 residues. Germline CDR1 is SGDLS and CDR2 is YYNGEE. CDR3 sequence: CASSRGIAGETQYF. CDR3 sequence (DNA): TGTGCCAGCAGCCGGGGGATAGCGGGGGAGACCCAGTACTTC.

This clonotype was observed many times. The chain recombines TRBV9 with TRBJ2-3, with 7 bases identical to TRBD1. V shed 4 bases, J shed 5 bases, and the junction held 7 bases outside the gene matches. This CDR3 is 14 amino acids long. Germline CDR1 and CDR2: SGDLS and YYNGEE. This chain's CDR3 is CASSTQGSGDTQYF. DNA of the CDR3: TGTGCCAGCAGCACACAGGGGTCGGGAGATACGCAGTATTTT.